A selection of T cell receptor beta chains follows, all from one sample in a study of blood T cell repertoires in COVID-19. Sequencing was performed with immunoSEQ multiplex PCR; in TCRdb, only in-frame clones are kept and a portion is missing. The data show around 120,000 clones, 60% to 85% seen once. The sequenced sample consisted of peripheral blood. These receptor sequences come from a man in his 70s with acute or convalescent COVID-19. CDR3s include the opening cysteine and the closing phenylalanine or tryptophan. Fields, in order: J gene, V gene, CDR3 length, D gene, clone size, CDR3 DNA, CDR3 protein. The D gene is left open where the match is weak. Not all rows give a size; the values are once, few, many and, for expanded clones, a class.

J: TRBJ1-1
V: TRBV4-3
length: 11
D: -
size: -
DNA: TGCGCCAGCAGCCAAGGCGCTGAAGCTTTCTTT
CDR3: CASSQGAEAFF

J: TRBJ2-1
V: TRBV4-2
length: 16
D: -
size: -
DNA: TGTGCCAGCAGCCAAGATGGGGGCGGCCCCTACAATGAGCAGTTCTTC
CDR3: CASSQDGGGPYNEQFF

J: TRBJ1-4
V: TRBV12-3/TRBV12-4
length: 13
D: -
size: -
DNA: TGTGCCAGCAGTTTAATGGGGGCGGAAAAACTGTTTTTT
CDR3: CASSLMGAEKLFF

J: TRBJ1-1
V: TRBV7-9
length: 14
D: TRBD1
size: -
DNA: TGTGCCAGCAGTCAACAGGGGGCCGGCACTGAAGCTTTCTTT
CDR3: CASSQQGAGTEAFF

J: TRBJ1-5
V: TRBV4-1
length: 18
D: TRBD1
size: -
DNA: TGCGCCAGCAGCCTTCAAACAGGGGGCAACGGGAACAATCAGCCCCAGCATTTT
CDR3: CASSLQTGGNGNNQPQHF

J: TRBJ2-3
V: TRBV24-1
length: 13
D: -
size: -
DNA: TGTGCCACCAGTGATCCGAGCACAGATACGCAGTATTTT
CDR3: CATSDPSTDTQYF

J: TRBJ2-5
V: TRBV7-2
length: 15
D: -
size: -
DNA: TGTGCCAGCAGCTTAGCGCGGGAATCGAAAGAGACCCAGTACTTC
CDR3: CASSLARESKETQYF

J: TRBJ2-3
V: TRBV5-1
length: 16
D: TRBD2
size: -
DNA: TGCGCCAGCAGCTTGGCGCTAGCGGGGGGGCCAGATACGCAGTATTTT
CDR3: CASSLALAGGPDTQYF

J: TRBJ1-2
V: TRBV5-6
length: 15
D: TRBD1
size: -
DNA: TGTGCCAGCAGCTTAAGACAGGGTACCGTCCATGGCTACACCTTC
CDR3: CASSLRQGTVHGYTF

J: TRBJ1-3
V: TRBV4-3
length: 16
D: TRBD1
size: -
DNA: TGCGCCAGCAGCCAAGAGGGGACAGTTTCTGGAAACACCATATATTTT
CDR3: CASSQEGTVSGNTIYF

J: TRBJ1-4
V: TRBV5-6
length: 16
D: TRBD1
size: -
DNA: TGTGCCAGCAGCTCACTGGGACAGGGCGAAACTGAAAAACTGTTTTTT
CDR3: CASSSLGQGETEKLFF

J: TRBJ1-1
V: TRBV5-1
length: 13
D: -
size: -
DNA: TGCGCCAGCATAAAGGAGCTGAACACTGAAGCTTTCTTT
CDR3: CASIKELNTEAFF

J: TRBJ1-2
V: TRBV4-3
length: 15
D: -
size: -
DNA: TGCGCCAGCAGCCAAGGGCAGGGTGCCTACTATGGCTACACCTTC
CDR3: CASSQGQGAYYGYTF

J: TRBJ1-6
V: TRBV5-8
length: 12
D: -
size: -
DNA: TGTGCCAGCAGCTTCTACAATTCACCCCTCCACTTT
CDR3: CASSFYNSPLHF

J: TRBJ2-3
V: TRBV4-1
length: 12
D: -
size: -
DNA: TGCGCCAGCAGCCACCCTCGACACACGCAGTATTTT
CDR3: CASSHPRHTQYF

J: TRBJ1-2
V: TRBV7-8
length: 17
D: TRBD1
size: -
DNA: TGTGCCAGCAGCCCAGTTAGGAACAGGGGAGATTACTATGGCTACACCTTC
CDR3: CASSPVRNRGDYYGYTF

J: TRBJ2-7
V: TRBV5-5
length: 13
D: TRBD1
size: medium-sized
DNA: TGTGCCAGCGGTGGCAGGGGGCTGAACGAGCAGTACTTC
CDR3: CASGGRGLNEQYF

J: TRBJ2-1
V: TRBV7-9
length: 15
D: TRBD1
size: -
DNA: TGTGCCAGCAGGCTAGCAGGGGGCTCTTTCCATGAGCAGTTCTTC
CDR3: CASRLAGGSFHEQFF

J: TRBJ2-7
V: TRBV10-3
length: 13
D: -
size: -
DNA: TGTGCCATCAGTCAGGGGAGCTCCTACGAGCAGTACTTC
CDR3: CAISQGSSYEQYF

J: TRBJ1-5
V: TRBV4-1
length: 15
D: TRBD1
size: few
DNA: TGCGCCAGCAGCCAAGGGGGACAGGGAGAGGCCCCCCAGCATTTT
CDR3: CASSQGGQGEAPQHF

J: TRBJ1-2
V: TRBV3-1/TRBV3-2
length: 13
D: TRBD1
size: -
DNA: TGTGCCAGCAGCCAGGAGGGGGCGAGGGGCTACACCTTC
CDR3: CASSQEGARGYTF

J: TRBJ2-2
V: TRBV2
length: 15
D: TRBD1
size: -
DNA: TGTGCCAGCAGTGAGACAGGGGTGGGCACCGGGGAGCTGTTTTTT
CDR3: CASSETGVGTGELFF

J: TRBJ1-1
V: TRBV9
length: 18
D: -
size: -
DNA: TGTGCCAGCAGCCATGAAATTGACAGATACAAATTGAACACTGAAGCTTTCTTT
CDR3: CASSHEIDRYKLNTEAFF

J: TRBJ2-7
V: TRBV7-2
length: 15
D: TRBD1
size: -
DNA: TGTGCCAGCAGCGACCGGGACAGGGCCTCCTACGAGCAGTACTTC
CDR3: CASSDRDRASYEQYF

J: TRBJ1-2
V: TRBV19
length: 14
D: -
size: -
DNA: TGTGCCAGTAGGAACGTCCAGGGCGTAGGCGGCTACACCTTC
CDR3: CASRNVQGVGGYTF

J: TRBJ2-7
V: TRBV2
length: 13
D: -
size: -
DNA: TGTGCCAGCAGTGGTCGGGGCTCCTACGAGCAGTACTTC
CDR3: CASSGRGSYEQYF

J: TRBJ1-3
V: TRBV19
length: 15
D: -
size: -
DNA: TGTGCCAGTAGTCCGAGGGGGGGATCTGGAAACACCATATATTTT
CDR3: CASSPRGGSGNTIYF

J: TRBJ1-3
V: TRBV19
length: 17
D: -
size: -
DNA: TGTGCCAGTAGTTGGGCAGAAAACTTCTATTCTGGAAACACCATATATTTT
CDR3: CASSWAENFYSGNTIYF

J: TRBJ2-3
V: TRBV10-3
length: 15
D: TRBD2
size: -
DNA: TGTGCCATCAGTGCTCAGGGCGGGGGGCTAGATACGCAGTATTTT
CDR3: CAISAQGGGLDTQYF

J: TRBJ1-3
V: TRBV27
length: 15
D: -
size: once
DNA: TGTGCCAGCGCCGGGAAGGGACCCCGGGGGAACACCATATATTTT
CDR3: CASAGKGPRGNTIYF

J: TRBJ1-3
V: TRBV7-3
length: 16
D: -
size: -
DNA: TGTGCCAGCAGCTTAAGTCCGACGGGCTCTGGAAACACCATATATTTT
CDR3: CASSLSPTGSGNTIYF

J: TRBJ2-5
V: TRBV5-1
length: 16
D: -
size: -
DNA: TGCGCCAGCAGCTTGGGGAATACCGGGATCCAAGAGACCCAGTACTTC
CDR3: CASSLGNTGIQETQYF

J: TRBJ1-2
V: TRBV12-5
length: 14
D: -
size: -
DNA: TGTGCTAGTGGTTTGTTCCCAAACACCTATGGCTACACCTTC
CDR3: CASGLFPNTYGYTF

J: TRBJ2-2
V: TRBV6-5
length: 14
D: -
size: -
DNA: TGTGCCGCCGAGGCTAGCGAGGCCACCGGGGAGCTGTTTTTT
CDR3: CAAEASEATGELFF

J: TRBJ1-3
V: TRBV3-1/TRBV3-2
length: 15
D: TRBD1
size: -
DNA: TGTGCCAGCAGCCAAACCGGGACAGCTGGAAACACCATATATTTT
CDR3: CASSQTGTAGNTIYF

J: TRBJ2-7
V: TRBV7-9
length: 12
D: -
size: -
DNA: TGTGCCAGCAGCCTCGGAGCCTACGAGCAGTACTTC
CDR3: CASSLGAYEQYF

J: TRBJ2-5
V: TRBV5-1
length: 11
D: -
size: -
DNA: TGCGCCAGCAATCTACAAGAGACCCAGTACTTC
CDR3: CASNLQETQYF

J: TRBJ2-3
V: TRBV24-1
length: 15
D: TRBD2
size: -
DNA: TGTGCCACCAGTGCCGCGACTAGCGGGGCAGATACGCAGTATTTT
CDR3: CATSAATSGADTQYF

J: TRBJ1-1
V: TRBV5-1
length: 14
D: -
size: -
DNA: TGCGCCAGCAGCTTAAACAGCCTGAACACTGAAGCTTTCTTT
CDR3: CASSLNSLNTEAFF

J: TRBJ2-4
V: TRBV19
length: 15
D: -
size: -
DNA: TGTGCCAGTAGTATCGGGCAGGGGCTCCAAAACATTCAGTACTTC
CDR3: CASSIGQGLQNIQYF

J: TRBJ1-1
V: TRBV6-5
length: 14
D: -
size: -
DNA: TGTGCCAGCAGTTACTCACAGGGGAACACTGAAGCTTTCTTT
CDR3: CASSYSQGNTEAFF